This TCR beta chain was documented in a study of T-cell memory formation after mild COVID-19 (dated by TCRdb to the early 2020s). In terms of the full investigation: Most TCR sequence clusters were specific to one of the two donors. Two young, previously healthy adult volunteers, one female and one male, were included in the cohort. T-cell clones expanding and contracting after mild COVID-19 in a couple of donors were tracked by longitudinal TCRalpha and TCRbeta repertoire sequencing. What the research found in general, with its limitations: The study covered only two mild cases, and larger cohorts including severe cases with pre-infection samples were considered necessary. Some responding clones were detected in pre-infection memory, which suggested that pre-existing cross-reactive memory T cells had joined the SARS-CoV-2 response. Whether the second-wave clones peaking on day 37 were SARS-CoV-2 specific was not confirmed. Balanced CD4/CD8 phenotypes were observed for clones contracting from day 15 to 85, whereas a bias towards CD4+ was observed for a second wave of clones expanding from day 15 to 37. Contracting CD4+ clones were found mainly in CM and EM memory subsets, while CD8+ clones were enriched in EMRA.

Sequencing instrument: Illumina NovaSeq 6000. TCRalpha and TCRbeta cDNA libraries were built by 5'RACE with constant-segment primers, adding sample barcodes and unique molecular identifiers. Trizol reagent was used to extract RNA from every sample. Libraries were amplified in two PCR steps, with a second sample barcode and Illumina TruSeq adapters added in the second step. Sequencing of the libraries was done on an Illumina NovaSeq, producing 2 x 150 bp paired-end reads. Concerning the study's data processing: Reads were demultiplexed and collapsed into UMI-guided consensus sequences with migec v1.2.7. Using mixcr v2.1.11, UMI consensuses were aligned to TRA and TRB V and J templates and then assembled into clonotypes. Expanded or contracted clonotypes were those called significant by both edgeR and NoisET, with noise models trained on biological replicates. For edgeR calls, the cutoffs were a false discovery rate-adjusted p below 0.01 and a log2 fold-change threshold of 1. PCA with hierarchical clustering of max-normalized trajectories of the 1000 most abundant clonotypes was used as exploratory dynamics analysis. Separately sequenced CD4+ and CD8+ repertoires were used to assign a CD4 or CD8 phenotype to each responding clone. TCRdb trimmed public reads at Q25 via fastp, called clones via MiXCR and kept in-frame beta chains. Each entry merges the rows of one CDR3 protein and shows their most common DNA and genes. Here the V and J calls rest on TCRdb's processing, not on the authors' analysis. This sample lists 350,000 to 500,000 distinct CDR3 sequences; 20% to 30% were detected once. Of the sample, about an eighth falls within the top ten clones.

A few counts support this clonotype. Which antigen it targets is not known. No per-base quality is available; no much larger clone lies one base away. Ficoll-Paque density gradient centrifugation was the method used to isolate PBMCs. Looking up the germline V gene yields CDR1 MGHRA and CDR2 YSYEKL. From cysteine to phenylalanine, the CDR3 is 16 amino acids long. The retained sequence is limited to the CDR3, 48 bases, with the frame set at the first base. Relative to germline, V is missing 3 bases and J is missing 7 bases, with 10 bases of the junction outside any gene match. This chain is built from TRBV4-1 and TRBJ2-1, with 9 bases in between that match TRBD1. Sequenced sample: PBMCs or a T cell subset sorted from them (not recorded which). The receptor comes from an adult woman who had mild COVID-19 (a few samples of this study predate the infection). The sample titles of this study are shuffled in the database, so cell type and time point are left out; the donor was told from shared clones. The DNA reads as follows: TGCGCCAGCAGCCAGGCCGGGACAGGGAGTAGAAATGAGCAGTTCTTC. Translated, this gives CASSQAGTGSRNEQFF.